Sequencing of this T cell receptor (beta chain) was carried out in a study of T cell clonality in common variable immunodeficiency. Whole-study findings and limits: What drives increased CVID clonality needs T cell subpopulation sequencing. CVID subjects had higher TCRbeta clonality than healthy controls, most marked in about a third. Compared with controls, CVID subjects had fewer shared TCRbeta clones. Reportedly, TCR beta sequences from common variable immunodeficiency showed fewer deletions and N-nucleotide insertions.

Sequenced by immunoSEQ multiplex PCR; TCRdb stores in-frame clones only, minus some. The sample shows tens of thousands of clones, none of them appearing just once. This clone appeared many times. Its antigen remains unidentified. The read falls 3 residues short of the CDR3 end, and the missing part is taken from the germline J gene. The CDR3 consists of 14 residues. Between the trimmed V and J ends, which lost 0 bases and 2 bases, there was a span of 8 bases. The germline gives CDR1 SEHNR, CDR2 FQNEAQ (reference sequence). This clonotype originated in a person aged 18 to 75 in good health. Sequencing was done on a sample of peripheral blood mononuclear cells. The rearrangement links TRBV7-9 to TRBJ2-7, with D maybe TRBD1 (6 bases). The CDR3 region is CASSLARTAYEQYF. The sequenced part of the CDR3 DNA is TGTGCCAGCAGCTTAGCGCGGACAGCCTACGAG.